Below are 27 T cell receptor beta chains sequenced from a single sample in a study of blood T cell repertoires in COVID-19. Sequencing was performed with immunoSEQ multiplex PCR; in TCRdb, only in-frame clones are kept and a portion is missing. The top ten hold 5% to 5.5% of the sample, which has some 330,000 clones, around four fifths seen once. Material: PBMCs or T cells enriched from blood (not recorded which). These receptors all stem from a woman aged 45-65 years who had recovered from COVID-19.

V usage is TRBV5-4 and J usage is TRBJ1-1; D is perhaps TRBD1 (5 bases). With 4 bases removed from V and 1 base from J, the gap between germline ends came to 8 bases. Germline V gene lookup returns CDR1 SGHNT and CDR2 YYREEE (reference sequence). This CDR3 is 13 amino acids long. CDR3 in DNA: TGTGCCAGCAGCCAAGACAGGAACACTGAAGCTTTCTTT. This codes for CASSQDRNTEAFF.

The chain carries TRBV5-1 and TRBJ2-2; maybe TRBD1 (6 bases). Trimming left V 2 bases short and J 1 base short, with 9 bases between. There are 15 residues in the CDR3. Per the germline V gene, CDR1 is SGHRS and CDR2 is YFSETQ. The CDR3 sequence is CASSFGTQNTGELFF. CDR3 DNA: TGCGCCAGCAGCTTCGGGACACAGAACACCGGGGAGCTGTTTTTT.

J is TRBJ2-5 and V is TRBV27, with D possibly being TRBD2 (5 bases). This CDR3 is built from 17 residues. Germline V CDR1 and CDR2: MNHEY, SMNVEV (reference sequence). V lost 4 bases and J 2 bases, leaving 20 bases between the germline ends. The CDR3 sequence is CASSSLGSPPGQETQYF. CDR3 nucleotides: TGTGCCAGCAGTTCACTAGGCAGCCCCCCCGGTCAAGAGACCCAGTACTTC.

In nucleotides, the CDR3 is TGCGCCAGCACAACCGGGACAGGGTGGAACTATGGCTACACCTTC. Its translation: CASTTGTGWNYGYTF. The V gene is TRBV5-1, the J gene TRBJ1-2, with 9 bases fitting TRBD1. V lost 6 bases, J lost 2 bases, and 8 bases stayed unmatched. Germline CDR1 and CDR2: SGHRS and YFSETQ. The CDR3 is 15 amino acids.

This chain links TRBV11-3 with TRBJ1-1, with 10 bases identical to TRBD1. Germline-derived CDR1 and CDR2 are SGHNT and YENEEA. After removal of 5 bases from V and 3 bases from J, the junction contained 15 bases not matched to a gene. The CDR3 runs 18 residues. CDR3 protein: CASSAIRDRGLADTEAFF. CDR3 sequence (DNA): TGTGCCAGCAGCGCCATCCGGGACAGGGGCCTAGCGGACACTGAAGCTTTCTTT.

As DNA, the CDR3 is TGTGCCAGCAGAACTGGGACAGTCTATGGCTACACCTTC. Amino acid sequence: CASRTGTVYGYTF. J is TRBJ1-2 and V is TRBV28, with TRBD1 identical over 7 bases. CDR3 length equals 13 residues. After removal of 6 bases from V and 4 bases from J, the junction contained 5 bases not matched to a gene. Germline-derived CDR1 and CDR2 are MDHEN and SYDVKM.

The CDR3 spells CASRHIAAGVSDTQYF. The CDR3, as DNA: TGTGCCAGCAGGCACATCGCAGCAGGGGTGTCAGATACGCAGTATTTT. The rearrangement uses TRBV3-1 (or the pseudogene TRBV3-2) and TRBJ2-3, with D possibly matching TRBD1 (6 bases). Trimming pared 6 bases from V and 4 bases from J, leaving 20 bases between. The CDR3 has 16 amino acids. Germline lookup yields CDR1 LGHDT and CDR2 YNNKEL (reference sequence).

Turning to this clone: The sample contains more than one DNA sequence encoding this CDR3. This chain uses TRBV5-1 with TRBJ2-7; TRBD1 matches 9 bases. V trimming: 0 bases; J trimming: 1 base; junction bases outside the gene matches: 2. The CDR3 length is 15 residues. Germline CDR1 reads SGHRS; CDR2 reads YFSETQ. The CDR3: CASSLAGTGSYEQYF. The DNA of the CDR3 is TGCGCCAGCAGCTTGGCCGGGACAGGGTCCTACGAGCAGTACTTC.

The chain employs TRBV27 and TRBJ2-1, with D maybe TRBD1 (6 bases). Looked up from germline, CDR1 is MNHEY and CDR2 is SMNVEV (reference sequence). There are 17 residues in the CDR3. V shed 5 bases and J shed 5 bases, with 22 bases lying between them. The CDR3 DNA follows: TGTGCCAGCAGTATACTAGGGGGACACGGCGTAAACAATGAGCAGTTCTTC. Translated, it gives CASSILGGHGVNNEQFF.

The V call is TRBV3-1 (or the pseudogene TRBV3-2), the J call TRBJ2-1; 10 bases line up with TRBD2. Trimming removed 0 bases from V and 2 bases from J; junction bases left unmatched: 7. Germline values: CDR1 LGHDT, CDR2 YNNKEL (reference sequence). The length of the CDR3 is 18 residues. This chain's CDR3 is CASSQDGLAGETYNEQFF. The CDR3 region has the DNA TGTGCCAGCAGCCAAGACGGGCTAGCGGGGGAGACCTACAATGAGCAGTTCTTC.

The DNA for the CDR3 is TGTGCCAGCAGCTTAGGCCCCGGGGGCTCTGGAAACACCATATATTTT. Translation gives CASSLGPGGSGNTIYF. The chain joins TRBV5-6 to TRBJ1-3, with a possible D match to TRBD1 (5 bases). CDR1 is SGHDT and CDR2 is YYEEEE in the germline V gene. Trimming stripped 2 bases from V and 0 bases from J, with 12 bases between. CDR3 length equals 16 residues.

V usage is TRBV3-1 (or the pseudogene TRBV3-2) and J usage is TRBJ2-4, with 13 nucleotides matching TRBD2. The germline CDR1 and CDR2 sequences are LGHDT and YNNKEL (reference sequence). With 1 base clipped from V and 2 bases from J, the junction kept 14 bases outside the gene matches. CDR3 length: 21 residues. CDR3 DNA sequence: TGTGCCAGCAGCCAAGTAAGGGGGGGGACTAGCGGGATTTTAACCAAAAACATTCAGTACTTC. This gives the protein CASSQVRGGTSGILTKNIQYF.

Worth noting for this clone: The same CDR3 can be traced to other DNA sequences in this sample. V usage is TRBV29-1 and J usage is TRBJ2-7; 8 positions match TRBD1. Germline CDR1 and CDR2: SQVTM and ANQGSEA. The length of the CDR3 is 12 residues. After removal of 7 bases from V and 2 bases from J, the junction contained 4 bases not matched to a gene. The CDR3 sequence: CSAGTGTYEQYF. The CDR3 region has the DNA TGCAGCGCCGGGACAGGCACCTACGAGCAGTACTTC.

The genes are TRBV19 and TRBJ1-5; 7 bases align to TRBD1. With 10 bases clipped from V and 3 bases from J, the junction kept 12 bases outside the gene matches. The length of the CDR3 is 15 residues. The germline V gene has CDR1 LNHDA and CDR2 SQIVND (reference sequence). This chain's CDR3 is CATLRDSSSNQPQHF. DNA for the CDR3: TGTGCCACCCTCCGGGACAGCAGTTCCAATCAGCCCCAGCATTTT.

V gene TRBV7-9 combines with J gene TRBJ2-5; 7 bases align to TRBD1. Germline assignment: CDR1 SEHNR and CDR2 FQNEAQ (reference sequence). After removal of 7 bases from V and 1 base from J, the junction contained 6 bases not matched to a gene. The CDR3 has 14 amino acids. The CDR3 DNA reads as TGTGCCAGCACGACAGGGTCGCTCCAAGAGACCCAGTACTTC. It is translated as CASTTGSLQETQYF.

A few counts support this clone. The V gene is TRBV19, the J gene TRBJ2-2; D possibly corresponds to TRBD2 (6 bases). V dropped 7 bases and J dropped 1 base, with 10 bases sitting between them. The CDR3 extends over 14 amino acids. The germline CDR1 and CDR2 sequences are LNHDA and SQIVND (reference sequence). The CDR3 nucleotides are TGTGCCAGTAACGCGGGATGGAACACCGGGGAGCTGTTTTTT. Translating it yields CASNAGWNTGELFF.

The chain carries TRBV23-1 and TRBJ1-5; D remains ambiguous. TRBV23-1 is labeled an ORF, and its function is uncertain. The CDR3 sequence is 13 residues long. The V gene lost 6 bases and the J gene lost 5 bases, with 11 bases spanning the gap. The CDR3 protein is CASRTHIHQPQHF. CDR3 DNA: TGCGCCAGCAGGACTCATATCCATCAGCCCCAGCATTTT.

This clone was seen just once. The chain uses TRBV4-2 and TRBJ1-5; 9 bases are a match to TRBD1. The CDR3 spans 15 residues. Germline CDR1 LGHNA, CDR2 YNFKEQ. J was trimmed by 6 bases and V by 0 bases; bases with no gene match: 3. The CDR3 DNA reads TGTGCCAGCAGCCAAGAGGGACAGGGTAGTCAGCCCCAGCATTTT. Its translation: CASSQEGQGSQPQHF.

This clone has just one count. This chain connects TRBV6-5 to TRBJ2-2, with D hard to call. With 6 bases removed from V and 0 bases from J, the gap between germline ends came to 8 bases. Germline-derived CDR1 and CDR2 are MNHEY and SVGAGI. The CDR3 sequence is 14 residues long. CDR3 in amino acids: CASRSSSNTGELFF. DNA for the CDR3: TGTGCCAGCAGGAGCTCTTCGAACACCGGGGAGCTGTTTTTT.

The J gene is TRBJ1-2, the V gene TRBV5-1; a weak D match, TRBD1 (6 bases). The V end was cut by 4 bases, the J end by 3 bases, with 13 bases between. Germline lookup yields CDR1 SGHRS and CDR2 YFSETQ. CDR3 length: 14 amino acids. CDR3 in amino acids: CASSLTGVDYGYTF. CDR3 DNA sequence: TGCGCCAGCAGCCTGACAGGTGTTGACTATGGCTACACCTTC.

The J gene is TRBJ2-1, the V gene TRBV7-3; D is unclear. CDR3 size: 16 residues. V dropped 5 bases and J dropped 0 bases, with 14 bases sitting between them. The germline gives CDR1 SGHTA, CDR2 FQGTGA. The CDR3 loop is CASSQQATRSYNEQFF. The CDR3 nucleotides are TGTGCCAGCAGCCAACAAGCGACGCGCTCCTACAATGAGCAGTTCTTC.

The genes are TRBV6-5 and TRBJ1-1; weak D call: TRBD1 (5 bases). Germline loops: CDR1 MNHEY, CDR2 SVGAGI. The CDR3 consists of 15 residues. With 2 bases removed from V and 3 bases from J, the gap between germline ends came to 13 bases. The CDR3 region is CASSYDRQGYTEAFF. The CDR3 DNA reads as TGTGCCAGCAGTTACGACCGGCAGGGTTACACTGAAGCTTTCTTT.

The chain is built from TRBV7-6 and TRBJ2-1; TRBD2 aligns across 8 bases. In germline, CDR1 is SGHVS, CDR2 FNYEAQ. V lost 4 bases, J lost 5 bases, and 10 bases stayed unmatched. The CDR3 is 16 residues long. The CDR3 reads CASSSFRGGGNNEQFF. DNA of the CDR3: TGTGCCAGCAGCTCCTTTCGGGGCGGGGGGAACAATGAGCAGTTCTTC.

The rearrangement uses TRBV9 and TRBJ2-1, with 11 nucleotides matching TRBD1. With V trimmed by 0 bases and J by 6 bases, 2 bases remained unmatched. Looked up from germline, CDR1 is SGDLS and CDR2 is YYNGEE. This CDR3 is built from 15 residues. The CDR3 here is CASSVAGQGGNEQFF. CDR3 sequence (DNA): TGTGCCAGCAGCGTAGCGGGACAGGGGGGCAATGAGCAGTTCTTC.

V usage is TRBV5-8 and J usage is TRBJ1-2; D perhaps matches TRBD1 (5 bases). Per the germline V gene, CDR1 is SGHTS and CDR2 is YDEGEE. The V end was cut by 6 bases, the J end by 8 bases, with 20 bases between. The CDR3 has 14 amino acids. The DNA of the CDR3 is TGTGCCAGCACCTTCATCCGGCAGGGAGGAGGCTACACCTTC. Amino acid sequence: CASTFIRQGGGYTF.

Comment on this clone: The junction shows a germline mismatch at one end, possibly a read error. CDR3 region: CASREGYSYEQYF. CDR3 nucleotides: TGTGCCAGCAGGGAAGGGTATAGCTACGAGCAGTACTTC. The chain combines TRBV6-1 with TRBJ2-7; D unclear. CDR3 length: 13 residues. CDR1 is MNHNS, CDR2 SASEGT, per germline.

The V call is TRBV19, the J call TRBJ1-2; the D gene is possibly TRBD1 (5 bases). V was shortened by 9 bases and J by 9 bases, with 23 bases between the two germline ends. This CDR3 region has 14 residues. Germline CDR1 LNHDA, CDR2 SQIVND (reference sequence). The CDR3 protein is CASKPGVPLNSYTF. DNA for the CDR3: TGTGCCAGCAAGCCGGGGGTCCCCCTAAACAGCTACACCTTC.